This TCR beta chain stems from a study of blood T cell repertoires in COVID-19. CDR3 length: 17 residues. The germline CDR1 and CDR2 sequences are SGHRS and YFSETQ. Trimming took off 4 bases at V and 3 bases at J, with 22 bases between the two ends. Clones were read by immunoSEQ multiplex PCR, and TCRdb kept only the in-frame ones, dropping some. Among a few hundred thousand clones, about 87% were seen once, and the ten largest hold under 2%. The chain recombines TRBV5-1 with TRBJ2-5; D may be TRBD2 (6 bases). The sequenced sample was PBMCs or T cells enriched from blood (not recorded which). The receptor comes from a woman aged 45-65 years who had recovered from COVID-19. The CDR3 here is CASSPGAGRLSEETQYF. The CDR3 DNA follows: TGCGCCAGCAGCCCCGGGGCAGGGAGGTTATCGGAAGAGACCCAGTACTTC.